Each of the 32 T cell receptor beta chains below was sequenced from the same sample in a study of blood T cells in healthy people across ages. Using a J-beta primer mix together with a sample-barcoded 5' primer, a second PCR was run for roughly 6 to 12 cycles. TCRdb reprocessed the 5' RACE reads via MiXCR and lists one record per CDR3 protein. The sample records fewer than 2 million distinct CDR3 sequences, around 42% being singletons. Sequences were obtained from blood. These receptors were obtained from a human donor in good health.

This chain connects TRBV28 to TRBJ1-6, with TRBD1 matching 7 bases. Germline V gene data show CDR1 as MDHEN and CDR2 as SYDVKM. After removal of 5 bases from V and 6 bases from J, the junction contained 4 bases not matched to a gene. CDR3 size: 14 residues. The CDR3 region has the DNA TGTGCCAGCAGTCCCGACAGGGTTAATTCACCCCTCCACTTT. Its translation: CASSPDRVNSPLHF.

This clonotype came up a few times. V and J are TRBV6-5 and TRBJ2-3; D might be TRBD2 (5 bases). V dropped 6 bases and J dropped 11 bases, with 18 bases sitting between them. This CDR3 spans 13 amino acids. Germline-derived CDR1 and CDR2 are MNHEY and SVGAGI. CDR3 sequence (DNA): TGTGCCAGCAGGGGTGGAGGACGGATGGTGCAGTATTTT. Translated: CASRGGGRMVQYF.

Only a few counts were recorded for this clonotype. The genes are TRBV11-2 and TRBJ2-7, with 11 bases lining up with TRBD2. The CDR3 spans 17 residues. After removal of 0 bases from V and 0 bases from J, the junction contained 4 bases not matched to a gene. Germline V gives CDR1 SGHAT, CDR2 FQNNGV. CDR3 in DNA: TGTGCCAGCAGCTTAGATCAACTAGCGGGGGACTCCTACGAGCAGTACTTC. Translated, it gives CASSLDQLAGDSYEQYF.

This clonotype has a handful of counts. The rearrangement joins TRBV9 to TRBJ2-3, with 10 bases identical to TRBD2. V lost 3 bases to trimming and J lost 0 bases; unmatched junction nucleotides: 4. The CDR3 length is 16 residues. Germline V gene data show CDR1 as SGDLS and CDR2 as YYNGEE. The CDR3 sequence: CASSETSGESTDTQYF. As DNA, the CDR3 is TGTGCCAGCAGCGAAACTAGCGGGGAGAGCACAGATACGCAGTATTTT.

At least ten counts were recorded for this clonotype. The chain uses TRBV7-2 and TRBJ2-7; D is unresolved. Germline V gene sequence: CDR1 SGHTA, CDR2 FQGNSA. This CDR3 comprises 12 residues. Trimming shortened V by 4 bases and J by 0 bases, and 4 bases separated the two germline ends. The CDR3 sequence is CASSSNSYEQYF. The CDR3 DNA follows: TGTGCCAGCAGCTCCAACTCCTACGAGCAGTACTTC.

This clonotype was counted a few times. The chain recombines TRBV29-1 with TRBJ2-1; 9 nucleotides agree with TRBD1. Germline V CDR1 and CDR2: SQVTM, ANQGSEA. V was pared by 3 bases and J by 7 bases, with 13 bases of the junction left unmatched. The CDR3 contains 16 residues. CDR3 DNA sequence: TGCAGCGTTGAGATGGGACAGGGAAGGTCTCTGAATGAGCAGTTCTTC. This gives the protein CSVEMGQGRSLNEQFF.

This clonotype was seen only a few times. CDR3 nucleotide sequence: TGTGCCAGCAGCGTAGCTCGGGACAGAGCCTACGAGCAGTACTTC. Translating gives CASSVARDRAYEQYF. J is TRBJ2-7 and V is TRBV9; 7 nucleotides agree with TRBD1. Germline V gene data show CDR1 as SGDLS and CDR2 as YYNGEE. The CDR3 has 15 residues. After removal of 0 bases from V and 2 bases from J, the junction contained 5 bases not matched to a gene. Using reference TRBV9 and TRBJ2-7 for the parts outside the CDR3, the full variable domain is DSGVTQTPKHLITATGQRVTLRCSPRSGDLSVYWYQQSLDQGLQFLIQYYNGEERAKGNILERFSAQQFPDLHSELNLSSLELGDSALYFCASSVARDRAYEQYFGPGTRLTVT.

This rearrangement joins TRBV4-1 to TRBJ2-2; D ambiguous. Trimming shortened V by 1 base and J by 1 base, and 7 bases separated the two germline ends. Per germline, CDR1 MGHRA and CDR2 YSYEKL. The CDR3 is 15 amino acids. CDR3 nucleotide sequence: TGCGCCAGCAGCCAAGCGGGTCTGAACACCGGGGAGCTGTTTTTT. Amino acids: CASSQAGLNTGELFF.

The rearrangement uses TRBV7-3 and TRBJ2-3; D is perhaps TRBD2 (6 bases). The CDR3 runs 14 residues. From germline, CDR1 is SGHTA and CDR2 FQGTGA. Trimming pared 9 bases from V and 0 bases from J, leaving 13 bases between. CDR3 nucleotides: TGTGCCAGTCAGCGCGGGGCAAGCACAGATACGCAGTATTTT. Translation gives CASQRGASTDTQYF.

V gene TRBV6-1 combines with J gene TRBJ2-7, with D maybe TRBD2 (6 bases). V was pared by 5 bases and J by 0 bases, with 26 bases between. The germline gives CDR1 MNHNS, CDR2 SASEGT. The CDR3 has 19 amino acids. CDR3 coding DNA: TGTGCCAGCAGTCTCACGGCCGGGGGATATCTGAGAAGCTCCTACGAGCAGTACTTC. Translated: CASSLTAGGYLRSSYEQYF.

This clonotype has a handful of counts. J is TRBJ2-1 and V is TRBV29-1; D not certain. The germline gives CDR1 SQVTM, CDR2 ANQGSEA. The CDR3 has 15 amino acids. In DNA form, the CDR3 reads TGCAGACCTGTACAAGGTATTGGGGCCTACAATGAGCAGTTCTTC. Its translation: CRPVQGIGAYNEQFF.

This clonotype occurred a few times. V and J are TRBV19 and TRBJ2-7, with D possibly matching TRBD1 (6 bases). Trimming took off 6 bases at V and 5 bases at J, with 14 bases between the two ends. Germline assignment: CDR1 LNHDA and CDR2 SQIVND (reference sequence). The CDR3 totals 13 residues. The DNA of the CDR3 is TGTGCCAGTAGGACGACAGGAACCAACGAGCAGTACTTC. Its translation is CASRTTGTNEQYF.

The V and J genes are TRBV2 and TRBJ2-4; D not certain. Between the trimmed V and J ends, which lost 0 bases and 0 bases, there was a span of 6 bases. Germline-derived CDR1 and CDR2 are SNHLY and FYNNEI. The CDR3 spans 15 residues. The CDR3 sequence: CASSEAGRAKNIQYF. In DNA, the CDR3 is TGTGCCAGCAGTGAAGCGGGTAGAGCCAAAAACATTCAGTACTTC.

The chain uses TRBV7-9 and TRBJ1-2; D unclear. CDR3 length: 16 amino acids. V dropped 4 bases and J dropped 2 bases, with 17 bases sitting between them. In germline, CDR1 is SEHNR, CDR2 FQNEAQ (reference sequence). In nucleotides, the CDR3 is TGTGCCAGCAGCTCCGCCGCCCCGACGGAAAACTATGGCTACACCTTC. As protein: CASSSAAPTENYGYTF.

V gene TRBV6-4 combines with J gene TRBJ1-1; D gene unclear. Looked up from germline, CDR1 is MRHNA and CDR2 is SNTAGT. Trimming stripped 5 bases from V and 4 bases from J, with 8 bases between. This CDR3 region has 12 residues. The CDR3 DNA sequence: TGTGCCAGCAGTCGTAGGGTCACTGAAGCTTTCTTT. Translating it yields CASSRRVTEAFF.

The chain carries TRBV7-2 and TRBJ2-1; TRBD2 aligns across 15 bases. The V segment lost 5 bases and the J segment 8 bases; nucleotides outside the gene matches: 7. Germline lookup yields CDR1 SGHTA and CDR2 FQGNSA. This CDR3 comprises 16 residues. In nucleotides, the CDR3 is TGTGCCAGCAGCCTAGGACTAGCGGGGGGGCTAGATGAGCAGTTCTTC. The encoded protein is CASSLGLAGGLDEQFF.

This clonotype was recorded a few times. The rearrangement joins TRBV15 to TRBJ1-6; possible D gene TRBD1, 6 bases. CDR3 length: 14 residues. CDR1 and CDR2 from the germline V gene are LNHNV and YYDKDF (reference sequence). The V end was cut by 5 bases, the J end by 5 bases, with 10 bases between. The CDR3 sequence: CATSSGHDNSPLHF. In DNA form, the CDR3 reads TGTGCCACCAGCTCGGGACATGATAATTCACCCCTCCACTTT.

This clonotype was counted a few times. The chain is built from TRBV5-1 and TRBJ1-5; 7 bases are shared with TRBD1. This CDR3 is 16 amino acids long. Germline CDR1 reads SGHRS; CDR2 reads YFSETQ. V trimming: 0 bases; J trimming: 5 bases; junction bases outside the gene matches: 8. CDR3 nucleotides: TGCGCCAGCAGCTTGGACGGGACAGCGATCGATCAGCCCCAGCATTTT. Its translation is CASSLDGTAIDQPQHF.

The V gene is TRBV7-2, the J gene TRBJ2-5; D is perhaps TRBD2 (5 bases). Germline values: CDR1 SGHTA, CDR2 FQGNSA. V was shortened by 4 bases and J by 1 base, with 13 bases between the two germline ends. This CDR3 has 15 amino acids. This CDR3 reads CASSSESGSQETQYF. The CDR3 DNA sequence: TGTGCCAGCAGCTCGGAAAGCGGTTCCCAAGAGACCCAGTACTTC.

This clonotype occurred a few times. V usage is TRBV4-1 and J usage is TRBJ2-3, with 7 positions matching TRBD2. Germline assignment: CDR1 MGHRA and CDR2 YSYEKL. V shed 2 bases and J 2 bases; nucleotides not matched to a gene: 7. The CDR3 runs 16 residues. In DNA, the CDR3 is TGCGCCAGCAGCCAACTGGGACTATCGAACACAGATACGCAGTATTTT. Amino acid sequence: CASSQLGLSNTDTQYF.

This clonotype was seen more than once but under ten times. V and J are TRBV12-3 or TRBV12-4 and TRBJ2-1; a possible D gene is TRBD1 (6 bases). The V end lost 6 bases, the J end lost 7 bases, and 10 bases lay between the germline ends. The CDR3 contains 12 residues. DNA for the CDR3: TGTGCCAGCAGACTTCAGGGGAATGAGCAGTTCTTC. Translated: CASRLQGNEQFF.

This chain joins TRBV7-6 and TRBJ2-5; the match to TRBD2 covers 15 bases. This CDR3 has 17 amino acids. The V segment lost 3 bases and the J segment 0 bases; nucleotides outside the gene matches: 2. The germline V gene encodes CDR1 SGHVS and CDR2 FNYEAQ. The CDR3 DNA reads as TGTGCCAGCAGCTTGGGGACTAGCGGGAGGTACCAAGAGACCCAGTACTTC. Amino acids: CASSLGTSGRYQETQYF.

The sample holds a few counts of this clonotype. V usage is TRBV18 and J usage is TRBJ2-7; TRBD1 might be the D (5 bases). Germline loops: CDR1 KGHSH, CDR2 LQKENI. CDR3 length equals 15 residues. With 2 bases removed from V and 2 bases from J, the gap between germline ends came to 13 bases. DNA for the CDR3: TGTGCCAGCTCACCAAATGCCAGGGTGGCCTACGAGCAGTACTTC. It translates to CASSPNARVAYEQYF.

This clonotype turned up a few times. The DNA of the CDR3 is TGTGCCAGCAGCGCCGGGCCAGGGCAAGAGACCCAGTACTTC. Encoded protein: CASSAGPGQETQYF. The chain couples TRBV7-9 to TRBJ2-5; maybe TRBD1 (5 bases). This CDR3 is 14 amino acids long. Germline V gene lookup returns CDR1 SEHNR and CDR2 FQNEAQ (reference sequence). Trimming stripped 5 bases from V and 2 bases from J, with 12 bases between. Combining the CDR3 with reference TRBV7-9 and TRBJ2-5 gives the whole variable domain DTGVSQNPRHKITKRGQNVTFRCDPISEHNRLYWYRQTLGQGPEFLTYFQNEAQLEKSRLLSDRFSAERPKGSFSTLEIQRTEQGDSAMYLCASSAGPGQETQYFGPGTRLLVL.

The chain has TRBV24-1 and TRBJ2-4; D is unresolved. Per the germline V gene, CDR1 is KGHDR and CDR2 is SFDVKD. CDR3 size: 16 residues. Trimming pared 5 bases from V and 0 bases from J, leaving 13 bases between. The CDR3 nucleotides read TGTGCCACCAGTGTGATAATGAAACTAGCCAAAAACATTCAGTACTTC. Translated: CATSVIMKLAKNIQYF.

This clonotype was seen more than once but under ten times. The V and J genes are TRBV6-5 and TRBJ2-5; 9 bases are a match to TRBD1. The CDR3 runs to 12 residues. V shed 6 bases and J 11 bases; nucleotides not matched to a gene: 7. Germline-derived CDR1 and CDR2 are MNHEY and SVGAGI. CDR3 in amino acids: CASRRDREEQYF. DNA of the CDR3: TGTGCCAGCAGGCGGGACAGGGAGGAGCAGTACTTC.

V gene TRBV7-9 combines with J gene TRBJ2-3, with D possibly called TRBD1 or TRBD2 (5 bases each). Between the trimmed V and J ends, which lost 4 bases and 2 bases, there was a span of 10 bases. The V gene's germline CDR1 is SEHNR and CDR2 FQNEAQ (reference sequence). The CDR3 covers 14 residues. CDR3 in amino acids: CASSYGTDTDTQYF. CDR3 DNA sequence: TGTGCCAGCAGCTACGGGACCGACACAGATACGCAGTATTTT.

The V gene is TRBV7-2, the J gene TRBJ1-2; TRBD1 is a possible D gene (6 bases). Deletions cut 6 bases from V and 11 bases from J, with 16 bases between. Germline CDR1 reads SGHTA; CDR2 reads FQGNSA. This CDR3 has 12 residues. CDR3 bases: TGTGCCAGCAGGCAGGGGTCCCCCAGGTACACCTTC. Translating it yields CASRQGSPRYTF.

The sample holds a few counts of this clonotype. V is TRBV2 and J is TRBJ2-7, with TRBD2 matching 7 bases. The V gene's germline CDR1 is SNHLY and CDR2 FYNNEI. The ends lost 3 bases at V and 2 bases at J; junction bases unmatched: 4. The CDR3 extends over 14 amino acids. CDR3 nucleotide sequence: TGTGCCAGCAGTGACAGCGGGGAACCCTACGAGCAGTACTTC. The encoded protein is CASSDSGEPYEQYF.

This sequence joins TRBV5-1 and TRBJ2-7, with TRBD1 as a possible D gene (5 bases). CDR3 length: 14 residues. From germline, CDR1 is SGHRS and CDR2 YFSETQ. With 4 bases removed from V and 5 bases from J, the gap between germline ends came to 16 bases. The CDR3 loop reads CASSLIPLQDEQYF. Written as DNA, the CDR3 is TGCGCCAGCAGCCTTATACCGCTACAGGACGAGCAGTACTTC.

This chain uses TRBV14 with TRBJ1-1; D unclear. Germline assignment: CDR1 SGHDN and CDR2 FVKESK. V gave up 3 bases and J gave up 1 base, with 15 bases separating them. CDR3 length equals 16 residues. This CDR3 is CASSHKLGPSNTEAFF. CDR3 bases: TGTGCCAGCAGCCATAAACTCGGCCCTTCGAACACTGAAGCTTTCTTT.

The sample holds a few counts of this clonotype. This chain links TRBV25-1 with TRBJ2-7; 9 bases align to TRBD1. Germline CDR1 and CDR2: MGHDK and SYGVNS. This CDR3 spans 14 amino acids. V lost 7 bases, J lost 0 bases, and 4 bases stayed unmatched. The CDR3 coding sequence is TGTGCCAGCATTGGACAGGGGAGCTCCTACGAGCAGTACTTC. Its translation: CASIGQGSSYEQYF.